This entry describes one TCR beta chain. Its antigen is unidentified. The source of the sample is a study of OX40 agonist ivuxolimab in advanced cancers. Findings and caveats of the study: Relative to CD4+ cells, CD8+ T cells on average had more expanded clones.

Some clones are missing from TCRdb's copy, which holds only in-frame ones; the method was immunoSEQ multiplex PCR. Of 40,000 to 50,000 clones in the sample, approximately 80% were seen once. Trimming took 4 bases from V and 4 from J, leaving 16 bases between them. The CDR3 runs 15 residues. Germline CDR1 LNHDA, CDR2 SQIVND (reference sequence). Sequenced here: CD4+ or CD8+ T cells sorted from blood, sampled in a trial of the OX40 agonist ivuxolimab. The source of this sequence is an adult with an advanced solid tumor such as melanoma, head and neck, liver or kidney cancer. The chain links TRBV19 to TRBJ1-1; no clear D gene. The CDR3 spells CASSTGSRMATEAFF. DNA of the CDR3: TGTGCCAGTAGTACAGGATCGAGGATGGCCACTGAAGCTTTCTTT. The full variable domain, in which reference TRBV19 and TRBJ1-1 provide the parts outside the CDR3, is DGGITQSPKYLFRKEGQNVTLSCEQNLNHDAMYWYRQDPGQGLRLIYYSQIVNDFQKGDIAEGYSVSREKKESFPLTVTSAQKNPTAFYLCASSTGSRMATEAFFGQGTRLTVV.